The 21 T cell receptor beta chains listed next were all sequenced from one sample in a study of blood T cell repertoires in COVID-19. Sequencing used immunoSEQ multiplex PCR; TCRdb keeps in-frame clones, though not all of them. This sample carries 150,000 to 250,000 clones, roughly 87% of them seen once, and the ten largest clones take approximately 2%. The material sequenced was PBMCs or T cells enriched from blood (not recorded which). These receptors all come from a woman aged 30 to 39 who had recovered from COVID-19.

The V and J genes are TRBV9 and TRBJ2-1, with D perhaps matching TRBD2 (6 bases). V lost 4 bases and J 8 bases, leaving 19 bases between the germline ends. Germline loops: CDR1 SGDLS, CDR2 YYNGEE. The CDR3 has 15 amino acids. The CDR3: CASSPGEWGDDEQFF. DNA for the CDR3: TGTGCCAGCAGCCCCGGGGAGTGGGGGGACGATGAGCAGTTCTTC. The full variable domain, completed using reference TRBV9 and TRBJ2-1, is DSGVTQTPKHLITATGQRVTLRCSPRSGDLSVYWYQQSLDQGLQFLIQYYNGEERAKGNILERFSAQQFPDLHSELNLSSLELGDSALYFCASSPGEWGDDEQFFGPGTRLTVL.

The rearrangement joins TRBV14 to TRBJ1-2; weak D call: TRBD1 (6 bases). This CDR3 contains 17 residues. Germline CDR1 is SGHDN and CDR2 is FVKESK. V was clipped by 3 bases and J by 2 bases, with 19 bases between them. The CDR3: CASSHAPDRIRNYGYTF. The CDR3 region has the DNA TGTGCCAGCAGCCATGCTCCCGACAGGATACGAAACTATGGCTACACCTTC.

V usage is TRBV28 and J usage is TRBJ2-7; 7 bases are a match to TRBD1. Trimming took 7 bases from V and 0 from J; bases not matched to a gene: 9. The CDR3 consists of 15 residues. The V gene's germline CDR1 is MDHEN and CDR2 SYDVKM. The DNA for the CDR3 is TGTGCCAGCAATCCTGGGGACAGCAGCTCCTACGAGCAGTACTTC. Its translation: CASNPGDSSSYEQYF. The variable domain in full, completed from reference TRBV28 and TRBJ2-7, reads DVKVTQSSRYLVKRTGEKVFLECVQDMDHENMFWYRQDPGLGLRLIYFSYDVKMKEKGDIPEGYSVSREKKERFSLILESASTNQTSMYLCASNPGDSSSYEQYFGPGTRLTVT.

The chain joins TRBV5-8 to TRBJ1-3; D is perhaps TRBD1 (5 bases). The germline V gene encodes CDR1 SGHTS and CDR2 YDEGEE. This CDR3 is 15 amino acids long. V was clipped by 2 bases and J by 3 bases, with 12 bases between them. CDR3 sequence: CASSFDRNFGNTIYF. The CDR3 region has the DNA TGTGCCAGCAGCTTCGACAGAAATTTTGGAAACACCATATATTTT.

CDR3 residues: CASSLMGNYGYTF. In nucleotides, the CDR3 is TGTGCCAGCAGTTTAATGGGCAACTATGGCTACACCTTC. The V and J genes are TRBV27 and TRBJ1-2; no firm D call. Germline CDR1 reads MNHEY; CDR2 reads SMNVEV (reference sequence). The V end was cut by 2 bases, the J end by 2 bases, with 6 bases between. The CDR3 loop spans 13 amino acids.

This clone was recorded only once. This sequence joins TRBV7-9 and TRBJ1-2, with 9 nucleotides matching TRBD1. The CDR3 runs to 15 residues. The V gene end was trimmed by 1 base and the J gene end by 8 bases; junction bases not matched to a gene: 8. Germline V lookup: CDR1 SEHNR, CDR2 FQNEAQ (reference sequence). The CDR3 loop reads CASSLGGTGNSGYTF. The CDR3, as DNA: TGTGCCAGCAGCTTAGGGGGGACAGGGAATAGCGGCTACACCTTC.

This chain joins TRBV4-1 and TRBJ1-1, with D possibly being TRBD1 (6 bases). Trimming took 8 bases from V and 4 from J, leaving 14 bases between them. CDR3 length: 13 residues. CDR1 MGHRA and CDR2 YSYEKL come from the germline V gene. CDR3 loop: CASQRGASTEAFF. CDR3 nucleotides: TGCGCCAGCCAGCGGGGGGCAAGCACTGAAGCTTTCTTT.

The J gene is TRBJ2-1, the V gene TRBV30, with D possibly matching TRBD2 (5 bases). This CDR3 spans 15 amino acids. Germline V gene sequence: CDR1 GTSNPN, CDR2 SVGIG (reference sequence). V dropped 6 bases and J dropped 2 bases, with 17 bases sitting between them. The CDR3 sequence: CACRIFGGPYNEQFF. DNA of the CDR3: TGTGCCTGTCGAATTTTTGGCGGGCCCTACAATGAGCAGTTCTTC.

This clone was counted once. The chain links TRBV5-4 to TRBJ1-2; 8 bases match TRBD1. V shed 4 bases and J 4 bases; nucleotides not matched to a gene: 6. The CDR3 contains 14 residues. Germline CDR1 reads SGHNT; CDR2 reads YYREEE (reference sequence). The CDR3 loop reads CASSNDRGSYGYTF. The CDR3 nucleotides are TGTGCCAGCAGCAATGACAGGGGAAGCTATGGCTACACCTTC.

This chain links TRBV6-5 with TRBJ1-5; D gene ambiguous. The germline CDR1 and CDR2 sequences are MNHEY and SVGAGI. V dropped 0 bases and J dropped 3 bases, with 9 bases sitting between them. CDR3 length: 15 amino acids. The CDR3 nucleotides read TGTGCCAGCAGTTACTCGGGCGGACTCAATCAGCCCCAGCATTTT. Encoded protein: CASSYSGGLNQPQHF.

This clone was observed once. This CDR3 reads CASSYGQREGDEQFF. The CDR3 region has the DNA TGTGCCAGCAGTTACGGCCAGCGGGAGGGGGATGAGCAGTTCTTC. The genes are TRBV6-5 and TRBJ2-1; TRBD2 matches 10 bases. This CDR3 contains 15 residues. V lost 2 bases to trimming and J lost 8 bases; unmatched junction nucleotides: 6. CDR1 is MNHEY, CDR2 SVGAGI, per germline.

The chain carries TRBV6-6 and TRBJ2-7; 7 bases are a match to TRBD2. The CDR3 covers 13 residues. V trimming: 9 bases; J trimming: 3 bases; junction bases outside the gene matches: 8. CDR1 is MNHNY, CDR2 SVGAGI, per germline (reference sequence). This CDR3 reads CASTGGSYYEQYF. DNA of the CDR3: TGTGCCAGTACGGGCGGGAGTTACTACGAGCAGTACTTC.

The chain recombines TRBV7-9 with TRBJ2-1; D unresolved. Per germline, CDR1 SEHNR and CDR2 FQNEAQ (reference sequence). Trimming left V 5 bases short and J 0 bases short, with 11 bases between. The CDR3 spans 15 residues. The CDR3 nucleotides are TGTGCCAGCAGCCAAATACAGAGCTCCTACAATGAGCAGTTCTTC. It yields the protein CASSQIQSSYNEQFF.

This chain joins TRBV12-3 or TRBV12-4 and TRBJ1-1, with D perhaps TRBD1 (5 bases). V was trimmed by 6 bases and J by 4 bases, leaving 12 bases between them. The CDR3 spans 13 residues. The CDR3 loop is CASRGGWTTEAFF. CDR3 in DNA: TGTGCCAGCAGGGGGGGGTGGACCACTGAAGCTTTCTTT.

V usage is TRBV29-1 and J usage is TRBJ2-3, with 11 bases matching TRBD2. After removal of 5 bases from V and 4 bases from J, the junction contained 11 bases not matched to a gene. The CDR3 consists of 16 residues. CDR1 is SQVTM and CDR2 is ANQGSEA in the germline V gene. CDR3 residues: CSVSGTSGRTADTQYF. The CDR3 DNA reads TGCAGCGTTTCCGGGACTAGCGGACGGACCGCAGATACGCAGTATTTT.

The chain joins TRBV7-2 to TRBJ1-1; D remains ambiguous. CDR1 SGHTA and CDR2 FQGNSA come from the germline V gene. V was cut by 5 bases and J by 4 bases, with 14 bases left in between. The CDR3 extends over 14 amino acids. The DNA of the CDR3 is TGTGCCAGCAGCAATGGATGGGAGGCCACTGAAGCTTTCTTT. It is translated as CASSNGWEATEAFF.

The rearrangement links TRBV29-1 to TRBJ2-7; 9 bases map to TRBD1. The J segment lost 8 bases and the V segment lost 0 bases, leaving 5 bases of the junction unmatched. Germline CDR1 reads SQVTM; CDR2 reads ANQGSEA. The CDR3 spans 13 residues. CDR3 residues: CSVEDLGQGQQYF. The CDR3 nucleotides read TGCAGCGTTGAAGATCTGGGACAGGGACAGCAGTACTTC.

This clone was detected once. The V call is TRBV19, the J call TRBJ2-7; 12 bases match TRBD2. V lost 3 bases to trimming and J lost 3 bases; unmatched junction nucleotides: 3. The CDR3 consists of 15 residues. The germline V gene encodes CDR1 LNHDA and CDR2 SQIVND (reference sequence). CDR3 protein: CASSMKLAGGYEQYF. CDR3 nucleotides: TGTGCCAGTAGTATGAAACTAGCGGGGGGCTACGAGCAGTACTTC.

The genes are TRBV25-1 and TRBJ2-1; 7 bases map to TRBD2. This CDR3 is 16 amino acids long. J was trimmed by 2 bases and V by 3 bases; bases with no gene match: 7. The germline V gene has CDR1 MGHDK and CDR2 SYGVNS. Here the CDR3 DNA reads TGTGCCAGCAGTGAGTGGAGCGGGACCGCCTACAATGAGCAGTTCTTC. It codes for CASSEWSGTAYNEQFF. Full variable domain (remainder filled in from reference TRBV25-1 and TRBJ2-1): EADIYQTPRYLVIGTGKKITLECSQTMGHDKMYWYQQDPGMELHLIHYSYGVNSTEKGDLSSESTVSRIRTEHFPLTLESARPSHTSQYLCASSEWSGTAYNEQFFGPGTRLTVL.

The chain employs TRBV4-3 and TRBJ1-1; D gene uncertain. The CDR3 spans 15 residues. The germline CDR1 and CDR2 sequences are LGHNA and YSLEER. V was cut by 1 base and J by 3 bases, with 12 bases left in between. In nucleotides, the CDR3 is TGCGCCAGCAGCCAAGGAGTCCGCACCTACACTGAAGCTTTCTTT. Translating gives CASSQGVRTYTEAFF.

This clone was counted once. This rearrangement joins TRBV30 to TRBJ1-3, with 9 bases that match TRBD1. Trimming cost V 0 bases and J 6 bases; bases outside gene matches: 3. Germline V gives CDR1 GTSNPN, CDR2 SVGIG (reference sequence). This CDR3 is built from 14 residues. CDR3 sequence (DNA): TGTGCCTGGAGTGTGACAGGGGGAATAAACACCATATATTTT. Translation: CAWSVTGGINTIYF.